This is a list of T cell receptor beta chains from one sample in a study of memory CD4+ T cells and cytomegalovirus serostatus. Profiling relied on immunoSEQ multiplex PCR, and the TCRdb table lists in-frame clones only, not all of them. The sample yields just under 95,000 clones, 80% seen once. The specimen sequenced was memory CD4+ T cells from blood. The receptors were sampled from an adult in good health and CMV-seropositive. The CDR3 runs from the conserved cysteine through the conserved F or W. D genes are given only for firm matches. The listing skips clone size in some rows; elsewhere it reads once, few, many or a size class.

D: TRBD1
V: TRBV7-6
size: .
J: TRBJ1-2
CDR3: CASSHGTGDNGYTF
DNA: TGTGCCAGCAGCCACGGGACAGGTGATAATGGCTACACCTTC

D: TRBD2
V: TRBV28
size: .
J: TRBJ2-7
CDR3: CASNPPGLAGYEQYF
DNA: TGTGCCAGCAACCCCCCGGGACTAGCGGGATATGAGCAGTACTTC

D: .
V: TRBV9
size: .
J: TRBJ2-5
CDR3: CASSDPLGTYQETQYF
DNA: TGTGCCAGCAGCGACCCTCTGGGGACTTATCAAGAGACCCAGTACTTC

D: .
V: TRBV6-1
size: .
J: TRBJ1-5
CDR3: CASSLLGEYQPQHF
DNA: TGTGCCAGCAGCTTGCTGGGGGAATATCAGCCCCAGCATTTT

D: TRBD2
V: TRBV28
size: .
J: TRBJ2-1
CDR3: CASSKRTRGEQFF
DNA: TGTGCCAGCAGTAAGAGGACTAGAGGTGAGCAGTTCTTC

D: TRBD1
V: TRBV15
size: .
J: TRBJ1-5
CDR3: CATSREKSGQGRDQPQHF
DNA: TGTGCCACCAGCAGAGAGAAGTCCGGACAGGGACGGGATCAGCCCCAGCATTTT

D: TRBD2
V: TRBV5-1
size: .
J: TRBJ2-1
CDR3: CASGLAGGISYNEQFF
DNA: TGCGCCAGCGGGCTAGCGGGAGGCATCTCCTACAATGAGCAGTTCTTC

D: TRBD1
V: TRBV7-8
size: .
J: TRBJ1-4
CDR3: CASSYRQGISTNEKLFF
DNA: TGTGCCAGCAGCTACCGACAGGGGATCTCCACTAATGAAAAACTGTTTTTT

D: TRBD2
V: TRBV29-1
size: .
J: TRBJ2-2
CDR3: CSVSSGAYTGELFF
DNA: TGCAGCGTCTCTAGCGGGGCTTACACCGGGGAGCTGTTTTTT

D: TRBD2
V: TRBV14
size: .
J: TRBJ2-3
CDR3: CASSQASGYRTDTQYF
DNA: TGTGCCAGCAGCCAAGCTAGCGGGTACCGAACAGATACGCAGTATTTT

D: .
V: TRBV19
size: .
J: TRBJ2-2
CDR3: CASRGGGRDTGELFF
DNA: TGTGCCAGTAGAGGAGGGGGCAGAGACACCGGGGAGCTGTTTTTT

D: .
V: TRBV7-2
size: .
J: TRBJ2-7
CDR3: CASRRDSNYEQYF
DNA: TGTGCCAGCAGGCGGGACAGCAACTACGAGCAGTACTTC

D: .
V: TRBV11-3
size: .
J: TRBJ1-1
CDR3: CASSLKRNTEAFF
DNA: TGTGCCAGCAGCTTAAAGAGGAACACTGAAGCTTTCTTT

D: TRBD2
V: TRBV15
size: .
J: TRBJ2-3
CDR3: CATSRQLLAGNTDTQYF
DNA: TGTGCCACCAGCCGACAACTACTAGCGGGGAACACAGATACGCAGTATTTT

D: .
V: TRBV7-8
size: .
J: TRBJ2-1
CDR3: CASSIYRVSSYNEQFF
DNA: TGTGCCAGCAGCATCTACAGGGTAAGCTCCTACAATGAGCAGTTCTTC

D: .
V: TRBV6-6
size: .
J: TRBJ1-3
CDR3: CASSYLLWSSGNTIYF
DNA: TGTGCCAGCAGTTACCTTCTATGGTCCTCTGGAAACACCATATATTTT

D: .
V: TRBV5-1
size: .
J: TRBJ2-3
CDR3: CASSLATIISDTQYF
DNA: TGCGCCAGCAGCTTGGCCACGATTATTAGTGATACGCAGTATTTT

D: .
V: TRBV7-6
size: .
J: TRBJ2-5
CDR3: CASSLAAQQETQYF
DNA: TGTGCCAGCAGCTTAGCCGCACAGCAAGAGACCCAGTACTTC

D: TRBD1
V: TRBV7-6
size: few
J: TRBJ1-4
CDR3: CASSFEQGAWEKLFF
DNA: TGTGCCAGCAGTTTCGAGCAGGGGGCATGGGAAAAACTGTTTTTT

D: TRBD2
V: TRBV29-1
size: .
J: TRBJ2-7
CDR3: CSVEASGYEQYF
DNA: TGCAGCGTTGAGGCTAGCGGGTACGAGCAGTACTTC

D: TRBD1
V: TRBV28
size: .
J: TRBJ1-5
CDR3: CASSSDRAGNQPQHF
DNA: TGTGCCAGCAGTTCGGACAGGGCAGGCAATCAGCCCCAGCATTTT

D: TRBD2
V: TRBV29-1
size: once
J: TRBJ2-1
CDR3: CSAPGGRTEYNEQFF
DNA: TGCAGCGCCCCGGGGGGTAGGACCGAATACAATGAGCAGTTCTTC

D: .
V: TRBV7-8
size: .
J: TRBJ2-3
CDR3: CASSRRTSTDTQYF
DNA: TGTGCCAGCAGCCGAAGAACTAGCACAGATACGCAGTATTTT

D: .
V: TRBV28
size: once
J: TRBJ2-2
CDR3: CASSLVQNTGELFF
DNA: TGTGCCAGCAGTTTAGTACAGAACACCGGGGAGCTGTTTTTT

D: .
V: TRBV7-3
size: .
J: TRBJ2-3
CDR3: CASSPSPTDTQYF
DNA: TGTGCCAGCAGCCCATCCCCCACAGATACGCAGTATTTT

D: .
V: TRBV28
size: .
J: TRBJ1-1
CDR3: CASSLRPTEAFF
DNA: TGTGCCAGCAGCCTACGTCCCACTGAAGCTTTCTTT

D: TRBD1
V: TRBV7-2
size: .
J: TRBJ1-2
CDR3: CASSPPVGQGTYGYTF
DNA: TGTGCCAGCAGCCCCCCGGTGGGACAGGGGACCTATGGCTACACCTTC

D: TRBD2
V: TRBV29-1
size: .
J: TRBJ2-3
CDR3: CSVVPASGSADTQYF
DNA: TGCAGCGTTGTGCCTGCTAGCGGGAGTGCAGATACGCAGTATTTT

D: TRBD2
V: TRBV27
size: .
J: TRBJ2-7
CDR3: CASSFLRTSGTYEQYF
DNA: TGTGCCAGCAGTTTCCTACGGACTAGCGGCACCTACGAGCAGTACTTC

D: .
V: TRBV6-1
size: .
J: TRBJ1-1
CDR3: CASSESFSPAFF
DNA: TGTGCCAGCAGTGAAAGTTTCTCCCCAGCTTTCTTT

D: TRBD1
V: TRBV7-9
size: .
J: TRBJ2-7
CDR3: CASSRRDRADYEQYF
DNA: TGTGCCAGCAGCCGCCGGGACAGGGCTGACTACGAGCAGTACTTC

D: .
V: TRBV5-4
size: .
J: TRBJ2-7
CDR3: CASSLGVLRSSYEQYF
DNA: TGTGCCAGCAGCTTGGGCGTTTTGCGGAGCTCCTACGAGCAGTACTTC

D: TRBD2
V: TRBV2
size: .
J: TRBJ2-3
CDR3: CASGRAPDTQYF
DNA: TGCGCTAGCGGGAGGGCCCCAGATACGCAGTATTTT

D: .
V: TRBV7-3
size: .
J: TRBJ2-2
CDR3: CASSLSPHSGELFF
DNA: TGTGCCAGCAGCTTATCCCCCCATTCCGGGGAGCTGTTTTTT

D: .
V: TRBV5-5
size: .
J: TRBJ1-5
CDR3: CASSPEGRNQPQHF
DNA: TGTGCCAGCAGCCCCGAAGGGCGCAATCAGCCCCAGCATTTT

D: TRBD2
V: TRBV7-8
size: .
J: TRBJ2-1
CDR3: CASSLAGTSGTEQFF
DNA: TGTGCCAGCAGCTTAGCGGGGACTAGCGGGACTGAGCAGTTCTTC

D: .
V: TRBV18
size: .
J: TRBJ1-5
CDR3: CASSPGSPIGYSNQPQHF
DNA: TGTGCCAGCTCACCGGGGTCCCCGATTGGATATAGCAATCAGCCCCAGCATTTT

D: TRBD1
V: TRBV9
size: .
J: TRBJ1-1
CDR3: CASSAGQGAVTEAFF
DNA: TGTGCCAGCAGCGCTGGACAGGGGGCAGTCACTGAAGCTTTCTTT